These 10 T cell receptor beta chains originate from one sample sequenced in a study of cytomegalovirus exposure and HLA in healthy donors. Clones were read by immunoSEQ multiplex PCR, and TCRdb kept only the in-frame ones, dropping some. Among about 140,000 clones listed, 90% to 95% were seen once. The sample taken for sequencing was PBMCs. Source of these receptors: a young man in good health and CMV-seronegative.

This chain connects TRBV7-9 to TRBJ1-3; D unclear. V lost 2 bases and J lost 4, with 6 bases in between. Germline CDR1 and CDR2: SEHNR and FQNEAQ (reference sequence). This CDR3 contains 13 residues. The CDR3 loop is CASSLYQGNTIYF. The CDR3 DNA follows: TGTGCCAGCAGCTTATATCAGGGAAACACCATATATTTT.

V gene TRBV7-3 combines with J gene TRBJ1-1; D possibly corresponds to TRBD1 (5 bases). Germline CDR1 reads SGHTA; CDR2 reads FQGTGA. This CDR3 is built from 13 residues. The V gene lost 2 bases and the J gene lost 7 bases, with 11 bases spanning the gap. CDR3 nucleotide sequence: TGTGCCAGCAGCTTAGTGGACGGACATGAAGCTTTCTTT. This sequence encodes CASSLVDGHEAFF.

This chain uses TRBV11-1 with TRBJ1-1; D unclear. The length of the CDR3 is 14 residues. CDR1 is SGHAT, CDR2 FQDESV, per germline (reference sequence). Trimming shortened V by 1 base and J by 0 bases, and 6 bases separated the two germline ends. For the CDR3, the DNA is TGTGCCAGCAGCTTAGGGCGGATGAACACTGAAGCTTTCTTT. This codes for CASSLGRMNTEAFF.

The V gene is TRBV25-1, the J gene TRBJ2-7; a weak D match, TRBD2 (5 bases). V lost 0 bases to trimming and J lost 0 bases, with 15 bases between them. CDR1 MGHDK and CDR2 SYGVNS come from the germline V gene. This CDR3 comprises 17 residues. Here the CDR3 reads CASSEYRFGVSSYEQYV. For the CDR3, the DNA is TGTGCCAGCAGTGAATATAGGTTCGGGGTTAGCTCCTACGAGCAGTACGTC.

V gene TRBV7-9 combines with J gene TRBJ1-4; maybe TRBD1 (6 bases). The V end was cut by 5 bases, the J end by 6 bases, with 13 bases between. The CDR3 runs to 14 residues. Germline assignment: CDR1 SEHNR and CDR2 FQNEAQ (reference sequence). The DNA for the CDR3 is TGTGCCAGCAGCCTTTCCGGGACACATGAAAAACTGTTTTTT. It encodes CASSLSGTHEKLFF.

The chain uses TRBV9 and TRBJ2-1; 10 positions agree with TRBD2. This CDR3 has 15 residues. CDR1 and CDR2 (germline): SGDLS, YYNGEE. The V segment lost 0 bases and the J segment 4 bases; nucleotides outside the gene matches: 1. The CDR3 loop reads CASSVELAGYNEQFF. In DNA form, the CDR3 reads TGTGCCAGCAGCGTAGAACTAGCGGGGTACAATGAGCAGTTCTTC.

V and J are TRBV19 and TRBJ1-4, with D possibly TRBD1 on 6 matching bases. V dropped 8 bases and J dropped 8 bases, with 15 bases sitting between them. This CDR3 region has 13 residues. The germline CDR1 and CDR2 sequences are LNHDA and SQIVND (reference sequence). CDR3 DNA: TGTGCCAGTTCGCGGGGGGCGGGAGAAAAACTGTTTTTT. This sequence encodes CASSRGAGEKLFF.

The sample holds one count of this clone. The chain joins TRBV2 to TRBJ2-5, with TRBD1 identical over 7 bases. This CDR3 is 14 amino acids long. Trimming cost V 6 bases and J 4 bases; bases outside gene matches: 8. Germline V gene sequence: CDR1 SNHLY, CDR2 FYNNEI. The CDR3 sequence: CASRPRQGIETQYF. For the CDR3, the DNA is TGTGCCAGCAGGCCCCGACAGGGTATAGAGACCCAGTACTTC.

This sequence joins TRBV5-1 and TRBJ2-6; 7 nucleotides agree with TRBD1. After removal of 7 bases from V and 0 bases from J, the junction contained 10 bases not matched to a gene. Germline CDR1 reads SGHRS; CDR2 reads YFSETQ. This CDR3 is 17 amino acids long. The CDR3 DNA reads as TGCGCCAGCCAACCGGGACAGTCTACCTCTGGGGCCAACGTCCTGACTTTC. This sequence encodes CASQPGQSTSGANVLTF. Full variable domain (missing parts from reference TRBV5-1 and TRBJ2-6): KAGVTQTPRYLIKTRGQQVTLSCSPISGHRSVSWYQQTPGQGLQFLFEYFSETQRNKGNFPGRFSGRQFSNSRSEMNVSTLELGDSALYLCASQPGQSTSGANVLTFGAGSRLTVL.

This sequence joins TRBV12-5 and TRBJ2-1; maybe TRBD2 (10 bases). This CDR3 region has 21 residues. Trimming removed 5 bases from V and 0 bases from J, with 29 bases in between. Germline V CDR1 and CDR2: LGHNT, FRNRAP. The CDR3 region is CASGMPGTGIGLADSYNEQFF. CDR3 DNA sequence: TGTGCTAGTGGTATGCCAGGGACAGGGATCGGACTAGCGGACTCCTACAATGAGCAGTTCTTC. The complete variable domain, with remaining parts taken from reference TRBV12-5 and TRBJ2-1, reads DARVTQTPRHKVTEMGQEVTMRCQPILGHNTVFWYRQTMMQGLELLAYFRNRAPLDDSGMPKDRFSAEMPDATLATLKIQPSEPRDSAVYFCASGMPGTGIGLADSYNEQFFGPGTRLTVL.